The rows below give T cell receptor beta chains drawn from one sample of a study of blood T cells in healthy people across ages. TCRdb redid the calling of the 5' RACE reads with MiXCR, one entry per CDR3 protein. There are 1.5 million to 1.8 million distinct CDR3 sequences in the sample; 35% to 45% occur only once, and about 4% lies in the top ten. Sequencing was performed on blood. Every receptor here comes from a woman aged 18-35 years in good health. Each CDR3 is given with its conserved first and last residue. D genes are given only for firm matches. A row's size may be missing; if present it is once, few, many or a size class.

CASNRQSLSNYGYTF TGTGCCAGCAATCGCCAGTCGTTGTCCAACTATGGCTACACCTTC . TRBJ1-2 . TRBV28
CASSQDQGRGYTF TGCGCCAGCAGCCAAGATCAAGGACGGGGCTACACCTTC . TRBJ1-2 many TRBV4-1
CARSQQGSVNQPQHF TGTGCCCGCAGCCAACAGGGGAGTGTGAATCAGCCCCAGCATTTT TRBD1 TRBJ1-5 . TRBV7-8
CASSQEKGNTEAFF TGCGCCAGCAGCCAAGAAAAGGGAAACACTGAAGCTTTCTTT . TRBJ1-1 . TRBV4-3
CASSLASLPQGANVLTF TGTGCCAGCAGCTTAGCGTCCCTCCCCCAGGGGGCCAACGTCCTGACTTTC . TRBJ2-6 . TRBV7-2
CASSLALLGVDTQYF TGTGCCAGCAGTTTAGCGCTTCTAGGTGTGGATACGCAGTATTTT . TRBJ2-3 . TRBV12-3/TRBV12-4
CASSQALYSYEQYF TGCGCCAGCAGCCAAGCGCTTTACTCCTACGAGCAGTACTTC . TRBJ2-7 . TRBV4-3
CASSLVTSGGAITDTQYF TGTGCCAGCAGCTTAGTAACTAGCGGGGGGGCCATCACAGATACGCAGTATTTT TRBD2 TRBJ2-3 . TRBV7-2
CSARDRIGNQPQHF TGCAGTGCTAGAGATCGGATAGGTAATCAGCCCCAGCATTTT . TRBJ1-5 few TRBV20-1
CSVEDRWGSGDIQYF TGCAGCGTTGAAGATCGTTGGGGTTCGGGGGACATTCAGTACTTC . TRBJ2-4 . TRBV29-1
CASSFSTGSSYEQYF TGTGCCAGCAGCTTTTCTACAGGCTCTTCCTACGAGCAGTACTTC . TRBJ2-7 . TRBV7-2
CASRPQGSYEQYF TGTGCCAGCAGACCCCAAGGGAGCTACGAGCAGTACTTC . TRBJ2-7 few TRBV6-2/TRBV6-3
CASSPHSLGDEQFF TGCGCCAGCAGCCCGCACTCCCTCGGGGATGAGCAGTTCTTC . TRBJ2-1 few TRBV10-2
CAKLLATRCYEQYF TGTGCCAAGCTACTAGCGACCCGTTGCTACGAGCAGTACTTC TRBD2 TRBJ2-7 many TRBV6-4
CSAYRDRGEKLFF TGCAGCGCCTACCGGGACCGAGGGGAAAAACTGTTTTTT . TRBJ1-4 . TRBV29-1
CASSYRTYGYTF TGTGCCAGCAGTTACAGGACCTATGGCTACACCTTC . TRBJ1-2 . TRBV7-9
CASSSPGAYSANQPQHF TGTGCCAGTAGTAGTCCAGGGGCGTACTCGGCCAATCAGCCCCAGCATTTT . TRBJ1-5 . TRBV19
CASSQAATGYSYNEQFF TGTGCCAGCAGCCAGGCCGCAACAGGTTATTCCTACAATGAGCAGTTCTTC . TRBJ2-1 . TRBV4-2
CASSQVWGGQDTQYF TGCGCCAGCAGCCAAGTTTGGGGGGGGCAAGATACGCAGTATTTT . TRBJ2-3 . TRBV4-3
CASSDRDRVYEQYF TGTGCCAGCTCAGACCGGGACAGGGTCTACGAGCAGTACTTC TRBD1 TRBJ2-7 . TRBV18
CASSFQSYEQYF TGTGCCAGCAGTTTTCAGTCCTACGAGCAGTACTTC . TRBJ2-7 many TRBV12-3/TRBV12-4
CASSNTGGYGYTF TGCGCCAGCAGTAATACAGGGGGCTATGGCTACACCTTC TRBD1 TRBJ1-2 . TRBV12-3/TRBV12-4
CASSSWSGQLRYTF TGCGCCAGCAGCAGCTGGTCGGGACAACTCCGCTACACCTTC . TRBJ1-2 . TRBV5-1
CSAGTSGNYEQYF TGCAGCGCCGGGACTAGCGGAAACTACGAGCAGTACTTC TRBD2 TRBJ2-7 many TRBV29-1
CSARDWQDRLSGGAFF TGCAGTGCTAGAGATTGGCAGGACCGCTTAAGTGGGGGAGCTTTCTTT . TRBJ1-1 . TRBV20-1
CASSVGGSTEAFF TGTGCCAGCAGCGTAGGGGGGAGCACTGAAGCTTTCTTT . TRBJ1-1 many TRBV9
CASSFDRGKGTEAFF TGTGCCAGTAGCTTTGACAGGGGGAAAGGAACTGAAGCTTTCTTT TRBD1 TRBJ1-1 . TRBV7-8
CASSALSKGRAEQYF TGTGCCAGCAGTGCCCTAAGCAAGGGGAGGGCCGAGCAGTACTTC TRBD2 TRBJ2-7 few TRBV25-1
CASSLGDRVRTDTQYF TGTGCCAGCAGTTTAGGGGACAGGGTAAGAACAGATACGCAGTATTTT TRBD1 TRBJ2-3 . TRBV28
CASSQVGAQFYEQYF TGTGCCAGCAGCCAAGTCGGGGCACAGTTCTACGAGCAGTACTTC . TRBJ2-7 . TRBV14
CASSQESWAGQQYF TGTGCCAGCAGTCAAGAGAGCTGGGCCGGGCAGCAGTACTTC . TRBJ2-5 . TRBV7-2
CASSEWQINTGELFF TGTGCCAGCAGTGAATGGCAGATAAACACCGGGGAGCTGTTTTTT . TRBJ2-2 . TRBV2
CASNLGDPGGNEQFF TGTGCCAGCAATCTAGGGGACCCGGGGGGGAATGAGCAGTTCTTC TRBD2 TRBJ2-1 . TRBV7-2
CASSLVGKGGLWTEAFF TGTGCCAGCAGCTTAGTGGGGAAGGGGGGACTCTGGACTGAAGCTTTCTTT . TRBJ1-1 few TRBV7-8
CASSVDAGYSPLHF TGTGCCAGCAGCGTAGATGCGGGTTATTCACCCCTCCACTTT . TRBJ1-6 . TRBV9
CASSYWPQETQYF TGTGCCAGCTCCTATTGGCCCCAAGAGACCCAGTACTTC . TRBJ2-5 few TRBV2
CASSPGTANTIYF TGTGCCAGCAGCCCCGGGACAGCAAACACCATATATTTT TRBD1 TRBJ1-3 few TRBV7-2
CASSLTASTDTEYF TGTGCCAGCAGCCTGACAGCTAGCACAGATACGGAGTATTTT . TRBJ2-3 . TRBV12-3/TRBV12-4
CSAGTPPNYEQYF TGCAGTGCCGGGACTCCACCGAACTACGAGCAGTACTTC . TRBJ2-7 few TRBV20-1
CASSQGGTDHSPLHF TGTGCCAGCAGTCAGGGGGGGACCGACCATTCACCCCTCCACTTT TRBD1 TRBJ1-6 . TRBV3-1
CASSQEGGDGYTF TGCGCCAGCAGCCAAGAAGGCGGGGATGGCTACACCTTC . TRBJ1-2 . TRBV4-3
CSARSGGQDTEAFF TGCAGCGCTAGGTCTGGGGGGCAGGACACTGAAGCTTTCTTT . TRBJ1-1 . TRBV29-1
CASSPVKGFGYGYTF TGTGCCAGCTCACCAGTCAAGGGGTTTGGCTATGGCTACACCTTC . TRBJ1-2 few TRBV18
CSARDGQDYNGYTF TGCAGTGCTAGAGATGGACAGGACTATAATGGCTACACCTTC TRBD1 TRBJ1-2 . TRBV20-1
CASSYHRGGTYEQYF TGTGCCAGCAGTTACCACAGAGGGGGGACCTACGAGCAGTACTTC . TRBJ2-7 few TRBV27
CASSQDRDDTYNEQFF TGTGCCAGCAGCCAAGATAGGGACGATACCTACAATGAGCAGTTCTTC . TRBJ2-1 . TRBV4-2
CASSQVLLLRDTQYF TGCGCCAGCAGCCAAGTGTTACTTCTCCGCGATACGCAGTATTTT . TRBJ2-3 . TRBV4-3